A selection of T cell receptor beta chains follows, all from one sample in a study of early T cells in non-severe SARS-CoV-2 infection. MiXCR, applied by TCRdb to the 5' RACE reads, yields one record per CDR3 protein. The data hold more than 50,000 distinct CDR3 sequences, with around an eighth observed a single time. This specimen consisted of whole blood, obtained at baseline. The receptor source for this set is an adult who was a healthcare worker with PCR-confirmed SARS-CoV-2 infection or an uninfected control (not recorded which). CDR3s include the opening cysteine and the closing phenylalanine or tryptophan. D genes are given only for firm matches. Where a row states a size, it is once, few, many or the class of an expanded clone; other rows omit it.

d_gene: NA
abundance: many
v_gene: TRBV11-2
j_gene: TRBJ2-5
CDR3aa: CASSSGRIQETQYF
CDR3nt: TGTGCCAGCAGCTCTGGACGGATACAAGAGACCCAGTACTTC

d_gene: TRBD2
abundance: NA
v_gene: TRBV20-1
j_gene: TRBJ2-1
CDR3aa: CSAKRGYNEQFF
CDR3nt: TGCAGTGCTAAGCGGGGATACAATGAGCAGTTCTTC

d_gene: NA
abundance: many
v_gene: TRBV14
j_gene: TRBJ1-1
CDR3aa: CASSQFGDDTEAFF
CDR3nt: TGTGCCAGCAGCCAATTTGGGGACGACACTGAAGCTTTCTTT

d_gene: TRBD1
abundance: NA
v_gene: TRBV20-1
j_gene: TRBJ2-3
CDR3aa: CSARGTGLGTDTQYF
CDR3nt: TGCAGTGCTAGAGGGACAGGGCTTGGTACAGATACGCAGTATTTT

d_gene: NA
abundance: many
v_gene: TRBV20-1
j_gene: TRBJ1-3
CDR3aa: CSAARTVSGNTIYF
CDR3nt: TGCAGTGCCGCCCGGACCGTCTCTGGAAACACCATATATTTT

d_gene: TRBD1
abundance: few
v_gene: TRBV2
j_gene: TRBJ1-2
CDR3aa: CASKKLPGGIDGYTF
CDR3nt: TGTGCCAGCAAAAAACTACCAGGGGGGATCGATGGCTACACCTTC

d_gene: NA
abundance: NA
v_gene: TRBV19
j_gene: TRBJ2-7
CDR3aa: CASSGGQTYYEQYF
CDR3nt: TGTGCCAGTAGTGGCGGACAGACCTACTACGAGCAGTACTTC

d_gene: TRBD1
abundance: many
v_gene: TRBV20-1
j_gene: TRBJ1-2
CDR3aa: CSARDRGHGGYTF
CDR3nt: TGCAGTGCGAGGGACAGGGGGCACGGTGGCTACACCTTC

d_gene: NA
abundance: NA
v_gene: TRBV12-3/TRBV12-4
j_gene: TRBJ1-1
CDR3aa: CASSPWGTEAFF
CDR3nt: TGTGCCAGCTCTCCTTGGGGCACTGAAGCTTTCTTT

d_gene: NA
abundance: many
v_gene: TRBV28
j_gene: TRBJ1-5
CDR3aa: CASSLEGMINQPQHF
CDR3nt: TGTGCCAGCAGTTTAGAGGGGATGATCAATCAGCCCCAGCATTTT

d_gene: TRBD1
abundance: NA
v_gene: TRBV10-1
j_gene: TRBJ2-7
CDR3aa: CASSDSPGQIPYEQYF
CDR3nt: TGCGCCAGCAGTGATTCCCCGGGACAGATTCCCTACGAGCAGTACTTC

d_gene: NA
abundance: few
v_gene: TRBV7-9
j_gene: TRBJ1-1
CDR3aa: CASSLVGPTEAFF
CDR3nt: TGTGCCAGCAGCTTAGTAGGGCCCACTGAAGCTTTCTTT

d_gene: TRBD1
abundance: NA
v_gene: TRBV7-8
j_gene: TRBJ1-5
CDR3aa: CASSLTTGLGSNQPQHF
CDR3nt: TGTGCCAGCAGCCTGACGACAGGGCTCGGCAGCAATCAGCCCCAGCATTTT

d_gene: TRBD2
abundance: few
v_gene: TRBV2
j_gene: TRBJ2-1
CDR3aa: CASSEDGRGLSGEQFF
CDR3nt: TGTGCCAGCAGTGAGGACGGGAGGGGCCTCTCGGGTGAGCAGTTCTTC

d_gene: TRBD1
abundance: NA
v_gene: TRBV10-3
j_gene: TRBJ2-7
CDR3aa: CAISGLGQAVEQYF
CDR3nt: TGTGCCATCAGCGGCCTGGGACAGGCGGTCGAGCAGTACTTC

d_gene: NA
abundance: many
v_gene: TRBV29-1
j_gene: TRBJ2-1
CDR3aa: CSVVAGADEQFF
CDR3nt: TGCAGCGTGGTCGCAGGGGCGGATGAGCAGTTCTTC

d_gene: TRBD2
abundance: few
v_gene: TRBV20-1
j_gene: TRBJ2-7
CDR3aa: CSARDSASGRASYEQYF
CDR3nt: TGCAGTGCTAGAGATTCGGCTAGCGGGAGGGCATCCTACGAGCAGTACTTC

d_gene: TRBD1
abundance: NA
v_gene: TRBV15
j_gene: TRBJ2-6
CDR3aa: CATSSPDRAGSGANVLTF
CDR3nt: TGTGCCACCAGCAGCCCGGACAGGGCCGGGTCTGGGGCCAACGTCCTGACTTTC

d_gene: NA
abundance: few
v_gene: TRBV5-5
j_gene: TRBJ1-2
CDR3aa: CASSLGLGNRANYGYTF
CDR3nt: TGTGCCAGCAGCTTGGGATTGGGGAACAGGGCTAACTATGGCTACACCTTC

d_gene: NA
abundance: NA
v_gene: TRBV6-1
j_gene: TRBJ2-1
CDR3aa: CASGEAREQFF
CDR3nt: TGTGCCAGCGGGGAAGCGAGGGAGCAGTTCTTC

d_gene: TRBD2
abundance: NA
v_gene: TRBV7-6
j_gene: TRBJ2-3
CDR3aa: CASSLARESATQYF
CDR3nt: TGTGCCAGCAGCTTAGCGCGGGAGTCCGCGACGCAGTATTTT

d_gene: NA
abundance: NA
v_gene: TRBV6-2/TRBV6-3
j_gene: TRBJ1-5
CDR3aa: CASAGGPRQPQHF
CDR3nt: TGTGCCAGCGCGGGGGGCCCTAGGCAGCCCCAGCATTTT

d_gene: NA
abundance: few
v_gene: TRBV7-2
j_gene: TRBJ1-2
CDR3aa: CASSLYGENYGYTF
CDR3nt: TGTGCCAGCAGCTTATATGGAGAAAACTATGGCTACACCTTC

d_gene: NA
abundance: many
v_gene: TRBV4-3
j_gene: TRBJ1-6
CDR3aa: CASSQEKGIRSPLHF
CDR3nt: TGCGCCAGCAGCCAAGAAAAGGGCATAAGATCACCCCTCCACTTT

d_gene: NA
abundance: many
v_gene: TRBV30
j_gene: TRBJ2-7
CDR3aa: CAWSPPGLKTYEQYF
CDR3nt: TGTGCCTGGAGTCCACCGGGCCTTAAGACTTACGAGCAGTACTTC

d_gene: TRBD2
abundance: few
v_gene: TRBV28
j_gene: TRBJ2-5
CDR3aa: CASRTTGTSVETQYF
CDR3nt: TGTGCCAGCAGAACTACCGGGACTAGCGTGGAGACCCAGTACTTC

d_gene: TRBD2
abundance: few
v_gene: TRBV7-9
j_gene: TRBJ2-7
CDR3aa: CASSSIAGTEGYYEQYF
CDR3nt: TGTGCCAGCAGCTCTATAGCGGGTACCGAGGGCTACTACGAGCAGTACTTC

d_gene: NA
abundance: few
v_gene: TRBV10-3
j_gene: TRBJ2-7
CDR3aa: CAISVEIRYEQYF
CDR3nt: TGTGCCATCAGTGTGGAGATCCGCTACGAGCAGTACTTC

d_gene: TRBD2
abundance: NA
v_gene: TRBV27
j_gene: TRBJ2-3
CDR3aa: CASWGGTDTQYF
CDR3nt: TGTGCCAGCTGGGGGGGGACAGATACGCAGTATTTT

d_gene: TRBD2
abundance: few
v_gene: TRBV2
j_gene: TRBJ2-3
CDR3aa: CASSGASGSTDTQYF
CDR3nt: TGTGCCAGCAGTGGAGCTAGCGGGAGCACAGATACGCAGTATTTT

d_gene: NA
abundance: NA
v_gene: TRBV7-9
j_gene: TRBJ2-2
CDR3aa: CASSFSGLNTGELFF
CDR3nt: TGTGCCAGCAGCTTTAGCGGACTGAACACCGGGGAGCTGTTTTTT

d_gene: TRBD2
abundance: many
v_gene: TRBV27
j_gene: TRBJ2-2
CDR3aa: CASSSSGGANTGELFF
CDR3nt: TGTGCCAGCAGCTCGAGCGGGGGAGCGAACACCGGGGAGCTGTTTTTT

d_gene: TRBD2
abundance: NA
v_gene: TRBV4-3
j_gene: TRBJ2-1
CDR3aa: CASSRLVRTSGHNEQFF
CDR3nt: TGCGCCAGCAGCCGCCTAGTCAGGACTAGCGGACACAATGAGCAGTTCTTC

d_gene: TRBD2
abundance: many
v_gene: TRBV6-2/TRBV6-3
j_gene: TRBJ2-3
CDR3aa: CASSSSAGEGPDTQYF
CDR3nt: TGTGCCAGCAGTTCCTCTGCGGGGGAGGGCCCAGATACGCAGTATTTT

d_gene: TRBD1
abundance: NA
v_gene: TRBV7-2
j_gene: TRBJ2-1
CDR3aa: CASSFWGQGANEQFF
CDR3nt: TGTGCCAGCAGCTTCTGGGGACAGGGGGCCAATGAGCAGTTCTTC

d_gene: TRBD1
abundance: few
v_gene: TRBV7-6
j_gene: TRBJ2-7
CDR3aa: CASSLATGMLYEQYF
CDR3nt: TGTGCCAGCAGCTTGGCGACAGGGATGCTCTACGAGCAGTACTTC